The rows below give T cell receptor beta chains drawn from one sample of a study of regulatory T cells in long-lasting Graves disease. MiXCR was run by TCRdb on the multiplex PCR reads, yielding one entry per CDR3 protein. The sample contains more than 300,000 distinct CDR3 sequences, less than 20% of which appear only once. Sequencing used peripheral blood mononuclear cells (PBMCs), obtained at new diagnosis, from a patient treated with antithyroid drugs. All receptors come from a female donor with Graves disease. Each CDR3 is given with its conserved first and last residue. D genes are given only for firm matches. For some rows the clone size is stated as once, few or many, or as a class when expanded; others skip it.

j_call v_call cdr3_length clone_size d_call cdr3_nt cdr3_aa
TRBJ1-6 TRBV3-1 16 many - TGTGCCAGCAGCCAACATGTGGGGAGGTCGAATTCACCCCTCCACTTT CASSQHVGRSNSPLHF
TRBJ2-3 TRBV5-1 14 - - TGCGCCAGCAGCAGGCAGACTAGCACAGATACGCAGTATTTT CASSRQTSTDTQYF
TRBJ1-1 TRBV28 13 many - TGTGCCAGCACCCGCGGGGGGAACACTGAAGCTTTCTTT CASTRGGNTEAFF
TRBJ2-1 TRBV7-2 14 - TRBD1 TGTGCCAGCAGCAGGACAGGGTCGAACAATGAGCAGTTCTTC CASSRTGSNNEQFF
TRBJ2-7 TRBV3-1 15 - TRBD1 TGTGCCAGCAGTTTCGGGGGACAGGGACCCTACGAGCAGTACTTC CASSFGGQGPYEQYF
TRBJ1-1 TRBV13 14 many TRBD1 TGTGCCAGCATCATTCAGGGGGGGCCGGGTGAAGCTTTCTTT CASIIQGGPGEAFF
TRBJ2-7 TRBV19 15 - - TGTGCCCAGGCGACTGGGAAGGTGGGGCCCTACGAGCAGTACTTC CAQATGKVGPYEQYF
TRBJ2-3 TRBV25-1 16 many TRBD2 TGTGCCAGCAGTGGGACTAGCGGGGGGACAACAGATACGCAGTATTTT CASSGTSGGTTDTQYF
TRBJ2-7 TRBV7-8 15 many TRBD2 TGTGCCAGCCGGGGAGGGCGGGAGGGCCCTCACGAGCAGTACTTC CASRGGREGPHEQYF
TRBJ1-5 TRBV10-3 19 many - TGTGCCATCTTCATGTTGGGCCATCACGGCACGGCGACGTATCAGCCCCAGCATTTT CAIFMLGHHGTATYQPQHF
TRBJ2-4 TRBV29-1 13 few TRBD1 TGCAGCGTAACGACAGGGGGTTATAACATTCAGTACTTC CSVTTGGYNIQYF
TRBJ1-2 TRBV4-2 16 - - TGTGCCAGCAGCCAAGAAGGGAAAGGGGGGAACTATGGCTACACCTTC CASSQEGKGGNYGYTF
TRBJ2-5 TRBV10-3 14 few TRBD2 TGTGCCATCAGTCTAGCGGGGGAGCCCGAGACCCAGTACTTC CAISLAGEPETQYF
TRBJ2-2 TRBV12-5 16 - TRBD1 TGTGCTAGTGGTTTGGTACAGGGGGTCCACACCGGGGAGCTGTTTTTT CASGLVQGVHTGELFF
TRBJ1-6 TRBV7-2 12 many - TGTGCCAGCAGCTTAGACAAGTCACCCCTCCACTTT CASSLDKSPLHF
TRBJ2-1 TRBV12-3/TRBV12-4 14 - TRBD2 TGTGCCAGCAGCACTAGCGGCCCCACGGATGAGCAGTTCTTC CASSTSGPTDEQFF
TRBJ2-5 TRBV9 14 many - TGTGCCAGCAGCGTAGGGACAGCCCAAGAGACCCAGTACTTC CASSVGTAQETQYF
TRBJ1-5 TRBV20-1 14 - - TGCAGTGCTTCGAGGACTAATAGCAATCAGCCCCAGCATTTT CSASRTNSNQPQHF
TRBJ2-3 TRBV12-3/TRBV12-4 17 many TRBD2 TGTGCCAGCAGTCTTCAGTTTAGCGGGACCTCGGCAGATACGCAGTATTTT CASSLQFSGTSADTQYF
TRBJ2-7 TRBV10-3 17 many TRBD2 TGTGCCATCAGTGGGGGACTAGCGGGGGTTGTAACCTACGAGCAGTACTTC CAISGGLAGVVTYEQYF
TRBJ1-4 TRBV6-5 18 many - TGTGCCAGCAGTTACTCGATTCTGAGAAAGACAACTAATGAAAAACTGTTTTTT CASSYSILRKTTNEKLFF
TRBJ1-4 TRBV3-1 14 many - TGTGCCAGCAGCCATCTAGGGGACAATGAAAAACTGTTTTTT CASSHLGDNEKLFF
TRBJ1-5 TRBV20-1 13 many - TGCAGTGCGGGGGCCTATAGCAATCAGCCCCAGCATTTT CSAGAYSNQPQHF
TRBJ1-4 TRBV19 16 - - TGTGCCAGTAGCGTCAGGGGCGCTCGGGCCCTCGAAAAACTGTTTTTT CASSVRGARALEKLFF
TRBJ1-5 TRBV12-3/TRBV12-4 14 many - TGTGCCAGCAGTTTCCGGGTGAGCAATCAGCCCCAGCATTTT CASSFRVSNQPQHF
TRBJ1-4 TRBV6-5 17 many - TGTGCCAGCAGTTACTCGGCGGGGGGAACAACTAATGAAAAACTGTTTTTT CASSYSAGGTTNEKLFF
TRBJ1-1 TRBV7-9 13 few - TGTGCCAGCAGCTTAAAAGGGGTAGCTGAAGCTTTCTTT CASSLKGVAEAFF
TRBJ2-2 TRBV12-3/TRBV12-4 12 - - TGTGCCAGCAGTTTCCAGCAGGGGGAGCTGTTTTTT CASSFQQGELFF
TRBJ1-1 TRBV2 15 many TRBD1 TGTGCCAGCACCCCGCGGGACAGTAAGGGCACTGAAGCTTTCTTT CASTPRDSKGTEAFF
TRBJ1-1 TRBV24-1 12 many - TGTGCCACCCGGGTAACTAACACTGAAGCTTTCTTT CATRVTNTEAFF
TRBJ2-5 TRBV7-8 16 many - TGTGCCAGCAGCCGAGAGTGGCCAGGGGTGACGGAGACCCAGTACTTC CASSREWPGVTETQYF
TRBJ1-2 TRBV12-3/TRBV12-4 15 many - TGTGCCAGCAGGCCCGGGGGTTTGGTGCACTATGGCTACACCTTC CASRPGGLVHYGYTF
TRBJ1-1 TRBV14 14 few - TGTGCCAGCAGCCGGGGACACCTGAGAGCTGAAGCTTTCTTT CASSRGHLRAEAFF
TRBJ1-1 TRBV12-3/TRBV12-4 15 many - TGTGCCAGCAGTCTATTACAGTTACCAAACACTGAAGCTTTCTTT CASSLLQLPNTEAFF
TRBJ1-1 TRBV3-1 14 many TRBD1 TGTGCCAGCAGCCTCCGGGACAGGGACACTGAAGCTTTCTTT CASSLRDRDTEAFF
TRBJ1-5 TRBV12-3/TRBV12-4 17 many - TGTGCCAGCAGTCCTCTCCAACGGGGGTGGGGCAATCAGCCCCAGCATTTT CASSPLQRGWGNQPQHF
TRBJ2-2 TRBV4-2 17 many TRBD2 TGTGCCAGCAGCCCGACTTTTAGCGGGTGGAACACCGGGGAGCTGTTTTTT CASSPTFSGWNTGELFF
TRBJ1-5 TRBV20-1 15 many - TGCAGTGCCAAGGACAGTAGGGGAAGCAATCAGCCCCAGCATTTT CSAKDSRGSNQPQHF
TRBJ1-4 TRBV5-1 14 many - TGCGCCAGCAGCTTGGGGTCAGGGAATGAAAAACTGTTTTTT CASSLGSGNEKLFF
TRBJ1-1 TRBV20-1 14 many - TGCAGTGCTAGAGATGACAAAAGGGACACTGAAGCTTTCTTT CSARDDKRDTEAFF
TRBJ1-1 TRBV7-3 16 many TRBD1 TGTGCCAGCAGCCTCAACATGCCGGGACAGGGGACTGAAGCTTTCTTT CASSLNMPGQGTEAFF
TRBJ2-1 TRBV10-3 15 many TRBD1 TGTGCCATCAGTTCCGGGGGACAGGGCTTCAATGAGCAGTTCTTC CAISSGGQGFNEQFF
TRBJ1-3 TRBV28 16 many - TGTGCCAGCAGTCGGGGGGGCATCTACTCTGGAAACACCATATATTTT CASSRGGIYSGNTIYF
TRBJ1-4 TRBV7-9 16 - - TGTGCCAGCAGCTGGGGACACGGGGCCTCTAATGAAAAACTGTTTTTT CASSWGHGASNEKLFF
TRBJ2-1 TRBV2 16 many TRBD2 TGTGCCAGCAACTCCGGGCTAGCGGGAGCTTCCGTTGAGCAGTTCTTC CASNSGLAGASVEQFF
TRBJ1-5 TRBV12-3/TRBV12-4 14 many - TGTGCCAGCAGCCAGGACAGTGCCGGTCAGCCCCAGCATTTT CASSQDSAGQPQHF